This T cell receptor (beta chain) was recovered during a study of blood T cell repertoires in COVID-19. Across the study: Sample material is recorded as cDNA or gDNA derived from T cells, B-cell-depleted T cells, or PBMCs.

Original handling: Reference gene primer amplification yielded estimated nucleated cell counts. TCRdb's copy holds only in-frame clones and misses some; the assay was immunoSEQ multiplex PCR. V, J and clone size are taken as reported in that table, and D and trimming were inferred from the DNA itself. The table includes 130,000 or so clones, 60% to 85% detected once. Germline-derived CDR1 and CDR2 are LNHDA and SQIVND (reference sequence). The CDR3 totals 15 residues. V lost 7 bases, J lost 3 bases, and 15 bases lay in between. The sequenced sample consisted of peripheral blood. The chain has TRBV19 and TRBJ1-4; D possibly corresponds to TRBD1 (5 bases). The sequence came from a man over 45 with acute or convalescent COVID-19. The DNA for the CDR3 is TGTGCCAGTATTCCCACCGGGGGAGCTAATGAAAAACTGTTTTTT. Translation: CASIPTGGANEKLFF.